This TCR beta chain was retrieved from a study of T cell changes during pregnancy in multiple sclerosis. CDR1 and CDR2 (germline): MDHEN, SYDVKM. V was clipped by 2 bases and J by 6 bases; unmatched bases: 3. This CDR3 contains 13 residues. Repertoires were generated with immunoSEQ multiplex PCR, while TCRdb's copy carries only in-frame clones and drops some. The sample records about 97,000 clones, more than 85% being singletons. The origin of this receptor is a female donor with multiple sclerosis, enrolled in a pregnancy study. The V gene is TRBV28, the J gene TRBJ1-1, with 7 bases identical to TRBD1. This material consisted of peripheral blood, taken in the second trimester of pregnancy. The CDR3 sequence is CASSLEQGSEAFF. CDR3 coding DNA: TGTGCCAGCAGTTTAGAACAGGGGTCTGAAGCTTTCTTT.